One sample yielded the 9 T cell receptor beta chains listed below, sequenced in a study of Graves' ophthalmopathy and Graves' hyperthyroidism. Using RNA transcripts, the TCR beta CDR3 regions were amplified. An initial RT-PCR round employing HTBI primers preceded a second-round multiplex PCR. A single record per CDR3 protein comes from TCRdb applying MiXCR to the multiplex PCR reads. Here the sample spans under 400,000 distinct CDR3 sequences, roughly 17% being singletons. Material: peripheral blood. All receptors derive from an adult man with Graves' ophthalmopathy.

This clonotype appeared many times. The V and J genes are TRBV6-1 and TRBJ2-5; 10 positions agree with TRBD2. The CDR3 has 14 residues. Per germline, CDR1 MNHNS and CDR2 SASEGT. With 11 bases clipped from V and 1 base from J, the junction kept 7 bases outside the gene matches. The CDR3 loop reads CACGPSGSQETQYF. DNA of the CDR3: TGTGCCTGTGGGCCTAGCGGGAGCCAAGAGACCCAGTACTTC.

The chain joins TRBV15 to TRBJ2-5; D possibly uses TRBD1 or TRBD2 (6 bases each). V was cut by 5 bases and J by 11 bases, with 24 bases left in between. Germline assignment: CDR1 LNHNV and CDR2 YYDKDF (reference sequence). The CDR3 length is 15 residues. The CDR3 protein is CATSHQGRPGETQYF. The CDR3 DNA is TGTGCCACCAGCCATCAGGGGAGGCCCGGGGAAACACAGTACTTC.

The table lists this clonotype with many counts. CDR3 in amino acids: CASRSKRDRGYEQYF. The CDR3 DNA reads TGTGCCAGCAGATCGAAACGGGACAGGGGGTACGAGCAGTACTTC. This sequence joins TRBV6-1 and TRBJ2-7; 11 nucleotides line up with TRBD1. The germline CDR1 and CDR2 sequences are MNHNS and SASEGT. Unmatched junction bases numbered 8, after V lost 6 bases and J lost 4 bases. The CDR3 has 15 residues.

This clonotype was seen many times. The rearrangement links TRBV6-4 to TRBJ1-1; TRBD1 matches at 7 bases. This CDR3 has 18 amino acids. Germline loops: CDR1 MRHNA, CDR2 SNTAGT. Trimming removed 9 bases from V and 1 base from J; junction bases left unmatched: 20. The CDR3 sequence is CASGTRGPFLERNTEAFF. CDR3 sequence (DNA): TGTGCCAGTGGAACGAGGGGGCCGTTTCTAGAGCGGAACACTGAAGCTTTCTTT.

This clonotype came up many times. The chain is built from TRBV7-2 and TRBJ2-5; no definite D call. In germline, CDR1 is SGHTA, CDR2 FQGNSA. The V gene lost 3 bases and the J gene lost 0 bases, with 8 bases spanning the gap. The CDR3 length is 14 residues. DNA of the CDR3: TGTGCCAGCAGCTTTCGGCTAAACCAAGAGACCCAGTACTTC. Protein: CASSFRLNQETQYF.

This clonotype was found many times. The CDR3 spells CASSQAFSQTNTEAFF. DNA for the CDR3: TGTGCCAGCAGCCAAGCCTTTAGCCAGACGAACACTGAAGCTTTCTTT. The chain couples TRBV3-1 to TRBJ1-1; no clear D. CDR1 and CDR2 from the germline V gene are LGHDT and YNNKEL (reference sequence). V lost 1 base and J lost 1, with 13 bases in between. CDR3 length equals 16 residues. Variable domain in full (rest from reference TRBV3-1 and TRBJ1-1): DTAVSQTPKYLVTQMGNDKSIKCEQNLGHDTMYWYKQDSKKFLKIMFSYNNKELIINETVPNRFSPKSPDKAHLNLHINSLELGDSAVYFCASSQAFSQTNTEAFFGQGTRLTVV.

This clonotype has ten or more counts. The V gene is TRBV3-1, the J gene TRBJ2-5; 8 bases agree with TRBD1. Unmatched junction bases numbered 8, after V lost 4 bases and J lost 4 bases. Germline-derived CDR1 and CDR2 are LGHDT and YNNKEL (reference sequence). This CDR3 contains 15 residues. CDR3 residues: CASSLQRTGRETQYF. The CDR3, as DNA: TGTGCCAGCAGCCTCCAGAGGACAGGGAGAGAGACCCAGTACTTC.

This clonotype was recorded at least ten times. The chain has TRBV5-1 and TRBJ2-5; no clear D gene. Germline V gene sequence: CDR1 SGHRS, CDR2 YFSETQ. This CDR3 region has 14 residues. Trimming took 1 base from V and 0 from J, leaving 7 bases between them. CDR3 in DNA: TGCGCCAGCAGCTTGTCGCGGAACCAAGAGACCCAGTACTTC. It translates to CASSLSRNQETQYF.

This clonotype was seen at least ten times. This sequence joins TRBV28 and TRBJ2-7, with no clear D. Germline V gives CDR1 MDHEN, CDR2 SYDVKM. This CDR3 region has 12 residues. Deletions cut 1 base from V and 3 bases from J, with 4 bases between. CDR3 loop: CASSLSSYEQYF. The CDR3 DNA sequence: TGTGCCAGCAGTTTATCTAGCTACGAGCAGTACTTC.